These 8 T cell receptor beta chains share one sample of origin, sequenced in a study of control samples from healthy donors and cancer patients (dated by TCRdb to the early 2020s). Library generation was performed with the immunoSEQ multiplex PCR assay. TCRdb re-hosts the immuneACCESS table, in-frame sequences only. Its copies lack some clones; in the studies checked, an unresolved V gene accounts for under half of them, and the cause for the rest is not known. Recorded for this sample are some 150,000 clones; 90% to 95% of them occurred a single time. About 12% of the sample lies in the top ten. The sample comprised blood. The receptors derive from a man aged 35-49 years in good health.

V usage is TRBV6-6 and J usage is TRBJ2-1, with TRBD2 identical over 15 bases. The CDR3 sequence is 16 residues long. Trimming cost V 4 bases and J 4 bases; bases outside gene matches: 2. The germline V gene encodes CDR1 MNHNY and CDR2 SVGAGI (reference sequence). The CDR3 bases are TGTGCCAGCAGTTCGGGACTAGCGGGGGGATACAATGAGCAGTTCTTC. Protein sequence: CASSSGLAGGYNEQFF.

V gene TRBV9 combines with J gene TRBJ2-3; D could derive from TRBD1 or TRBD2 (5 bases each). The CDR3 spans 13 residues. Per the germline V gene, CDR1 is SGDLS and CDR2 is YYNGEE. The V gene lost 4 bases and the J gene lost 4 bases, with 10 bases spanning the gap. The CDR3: CASSPGTADTQYF. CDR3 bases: TGTGCCAGCAGCCCCGGGACCGCAGATACGCAGTATTTT.

The CDR3 bases are TGCAGCGTTGTTATGGCAGGGGGTATTAGGAGCTCCTACGAGCAGTACTTC. Protein: CSVVMAGGIRSSYEQYF. The chain uses TRBV29-1 and TRBJ2-7, with TRBD1 matching over 7 bases. V shed 4 bases and J 0 bases; nucleotides not matched to a gene: 15. Germline V gene data show CDR1 as SQVTM and CDR2 as ANQGSEA. The CDR3 runs to 17 residues.

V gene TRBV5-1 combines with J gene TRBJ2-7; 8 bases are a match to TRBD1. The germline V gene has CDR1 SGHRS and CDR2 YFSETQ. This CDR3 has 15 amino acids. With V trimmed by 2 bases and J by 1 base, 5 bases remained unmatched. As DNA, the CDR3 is TGCGCCAGCAGCTTACCGGGACAGGCGTCCTACGAGCAGTACTTC. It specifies CASSLPGQASYEQYF.

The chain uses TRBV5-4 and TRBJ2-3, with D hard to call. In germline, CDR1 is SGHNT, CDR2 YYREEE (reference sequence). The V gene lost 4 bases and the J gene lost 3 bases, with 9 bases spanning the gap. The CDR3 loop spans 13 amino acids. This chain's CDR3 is CASSAERTDTQYF. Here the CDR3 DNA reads TGTGCCAGCAGCGCGGAAAGGACAGATACGCAGTATTTT. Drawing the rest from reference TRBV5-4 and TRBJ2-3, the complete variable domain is ETGVTQSPTHLIKTRGQQVTLRCSSQSGHNTVSWYQQALGQGPQFIFQYYREEENGRGNFPPRFSGLQFPNYSSELNVNALELDDSALYLCASSAERTDTQYFGPGTRLTVL.

The CDR3 protein is CSVVSGRKGGTDTQYF. CDR3 in DNA: TGCAGCGTTGTTAGCGGGAGAAAGGGTGGCACAGATACGCAGTATTTT. The V call is TRBV29-1, the J call TRBJ2-3; TRBD2 aligns across 9 bases. Germline V lookup: CDR1 SQVTM, CDR2 ANQGSEA. J lost 1 base, V lost 4 bases, and 9 bases had no gene match. CDR3 length: 16 residues.

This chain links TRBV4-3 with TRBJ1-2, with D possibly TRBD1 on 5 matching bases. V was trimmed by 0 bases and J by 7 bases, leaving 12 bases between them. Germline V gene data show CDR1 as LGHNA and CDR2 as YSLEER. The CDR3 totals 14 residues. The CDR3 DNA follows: TGCGCCAGCAGCCAAGATGGGGGGGGTACTGGCTACACCTTC. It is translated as CASSQDGGGTGYTF.

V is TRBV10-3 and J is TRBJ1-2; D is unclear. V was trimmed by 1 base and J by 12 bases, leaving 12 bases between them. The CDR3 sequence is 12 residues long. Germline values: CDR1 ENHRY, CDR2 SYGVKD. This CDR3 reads CAISEFREANTF. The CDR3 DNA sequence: TGTGCCATCAGTGAGTTCCGGGAAGCCAACACCTTC.